Below are 20 T cell receptor beta chains sequenced from a single sample in a study of metastatic and nonmetastatic thyroid tumors. Thyroid surgery took place with no prior treatment in any patient. From the PCR reads, TCRdb re-called clones with MiXCR. The data contain 3,500 to 5,000 clones, roughly two fifths of them seen just once; the ten biggest clones take up 20% to 25%. Sample: tumor tissue. Receptors originate from a male donor with papillary thyroid cancer or a benign thyroid nodule (not recorded which). Some clones in this sample may be carry-over from other donors' samples.

This clone was seen more than once but under ten times. This chain joins TRBV6-1 and TRBJ1-1; D ambiguous. Trimming took off 3 bases at V and 3 bases at J, with 8 bases between the two ends. The CDR3 is 13 residues long. CDR1 is MNHNS, CDR2 SASEGT, per germline. CDR3 protein: CASSDGLYTEAFF. CDR3 DNA: TGTGCCAGCAGTGACGGACTGTACACTGAAGCTTTCTTT.

This clone ranks as large (0.1 to 1%). The chain recombines TRBV20-1 with TRBJ1-1, with no clear D. Per germline, CDR1 DFQATT and CDR2 SNEGSKA (reference sequence). V lost 4 bases and J 5 bases, leaving 11 bases between the germline ends. CDR3 length: 12 residues. Written as DNA, the CDR3 is TGCAGTGCTAATTCAGTGTTAACTGAAGCTTTCTTT. It specifies CSANSVLTEAFF.

This clone was counted a few times. The chain has TRBV28 and TRBJ1-1; D unclear. Trimming cost V 2 bases and J 8 bases, with 6 bases left between them. This CDR3 is 11 amino acids long. Germline V gene lookup returns CDR1 MDHEN and CDR2 SYDVKM. The CDR3 protein is CASSLGWEAFF. The DNA for the CDR3 is TGTGCCAGCAGTTTAGGGTGGGAAGCTTTCTTT.

The rearrangement joins TRBV19 to TRBJ2-3, with unresolved D. Trimming pared 5 bases from V and 2 bases from J, leaving 11 bases between. Germline CDR1 and CDR2: LNHDA and SQIVND (reference sequence). This CDR3 is 14 amino acids long. Here the CDR3 DNA reads TGTGCCAGTAGTGCCGGTCGGGCCACAGATACGCAGTATTTT. It codes for CASSAGRATDTQYF.

This sequence joins TRBV6-1 and TRBJ1-6, with D perhaps matching TRBD1 (5 bases). Germline CDR1 is MNHNS and CDR2 is SASEGT. The V and J ends lost 2 bases and 9 bases respectively, with 11 bases between them. The CDR3 has 14 residues. CDR3 in amino acids: CASSESEGRSPLHF. CDR3 nucleotides: TGTGCCAGCAGTGAATCGGAGGGACGTTCACCCCTCCACTTT.

The chain has TRBV6-1 and TRBJ1-5; D is undetermined. There are 14 residues in the CDR3. The germline V and J ends were trimmed by 6 bases and 1 base, with 10 bases remaining between them. CDR1 is MNHNS, CDR2 SASEGT, per germline. Here the CDR3 reads CASSTSLSNQPQHF. The CDR3 DNA reads TGTGCCAGCAGCACTAGCTTGAGCAATCAGCCCCAGCATTTT.

The chain combines TRBV6-1 with TRBJ2-7; possible D gene TRBD2, 5 bases. The germline V gene encodes CDR1 MNHNS and CDR2 SASEGT. Trimming removed 2 bases at V and 6 bases at J, with 8 bases between. This CDR3 spans 12 amino acids. This CDR3 is CASSESGPEQYF. Written as DNA, the CDR3 is TGTGCCAGCAGTGAAAGCGGTCCCGAGCAGTACTTC.

CDR3 in amino acids: CASSTGELLRGNTIYF. The DNA for the CDR3 is TGTGCCAGCAGCACGGGAGAGCTATTACGGGGAAACACCATATATTTT. The chain joins TRBV12-3 or TRBV12-4 to TRBJ1-3, with D hard to call. V gave up 6 bases and J gave up 4 bases, with 19 bases separating them. The CDR3 runs to 16 residues.

The chain has TRBV5-6 and TRBJ2-7, with 7 nucleotides matching TRBD1. Germline CDR1 reads SGHDT; CDR2 reads YYEEEE. The V gene end was trimmed by 4 bases and the J gene end by 4 bases; junction bases not matched to a gene: 8. The CDR3 has 14 residues. CDR3: CASSARTGKYEQYF. CDR3 nucleotide sequence: TGTGCCAGCAGCGCCAGGACAGGCAAATACGAGCAGTACTTC.

This sequence joins TRBV11-2 and TRBJ2-1; 9 nucleotides line up with TRBD2. The germline gives CDR1 SGHAT, CDR2 FQNNGV. There are 16 residues in the CDR3. V lost 5 bases, J lost 8 bases, and 13 bases stayed unmatched. CDR3 in amino acids: CASSPTRREGHDEQFF. CDR3 bases: TGTGCCAGCAGCCCCACCAGGCGGGAGGGTCATGATGAGCAGTTCTTC. The full variable domain, its missing parts supplied by reference TRBV11-2 and TRBJ2-1, is EAGVAQSPRYKIIEKRQSVAFWCNPISGHATLYWYQQILGQGPKLLIQFQNNGVVDDSQLPKDRFSAERLKGVDSTLKIQPAKLEDSAVYLCASSPTRREGHDEQFFGPGTRLTVL.

In this sample, this clone turned up a few times. The CDR3 is CASSANLAKGSNEQFF. The CDR3 DNA reads TGTGCCAGCAGTGCCAACCTCGCCAAAGGGAGCAATGAGCAGTTCTTC. V and J are TRBV28 and TRBJ2-1, with D tentatively TRBD2 (5 bases). The CDR3 sequence is 16 residues long. V lost 5 bases, J lost 6 bases, and 20 bases lay in between. From germline, CDR1 is MDHEN and CDR2 SYDVKM. Together with reference TRBV28 and TRBJ2-1, the CDR3 gives the full variable domain: DVKVTQSSRYLVKRTGEKVFLECVQDMDHENMFWYRQDPGLGLRLIYFSYDVKMKEKGDIPEGYSVSREKKERFSLILESASTNQTSMYLCASSANLAKGSNEQFFGPGTRLTVL.

The rearrangement joins TRBV5-1 to TRBJ1-1; the D is unclear. V shed 1 base and J shed 1 base, with 8 bases lying between them. The CDR3 extends over 14 amino acids. Germline CDR1 and CDR2: SGHRS and YFSETQ. DNA for the CDR3: TGCGCCAGCAGCTTGAGGTGGGGGAACACTGAAGCTTTCTTT. It specifies CASSLRWGNTEAFF.

This chain joins TRBV27 and TRBJ2-3, with 7 bases lining up with TRBD2. CDR3 length equals 14 residues. Germline CDR1 and CDR2: MNHEY and SMNVEV (reference sequence). Trimming cost V 5 bases and J 5 bases; bases outside gene matches: 7. The CDR3: CASSRRESVDTQYF. The CDR3, as DNA: TGTGCCAGCAGTCGGCGGGAGTCAGTAGATACGCAGTATTTT.

The V gene is TRBV30, the J gene TRBJ1-5; 7 bases fit TRBD1. Germline lookup yields CDR1 GTSNPN and CDR2 SVGIG (reference sequence). This CDR3 comprises 13 residues. V lost 5 bases and J lost 4; bases outside the gene matches: 5. In DNA form, the CDR3 reads TGTGCCTGGGGGGGACAGAAAAATCAGCCCCAGCATTTT. Protein: CAWGGQKNQPQHF.

This chain connects TRBV12-3 or TRBV12-4 to TRBJ2-7; D is possibly TRBD1 (5 bases). The CDR3 contains 12 residues. Trimming took off 3 bases at V and 6 bases at J, with 9 bases between the two ends. CDR3 in DNA: TGTGCCAGCAGTTTCACAGGCGTCGAGCAGTACTTC. Translation: CASSFTGVEQYF.

The genes are TRBV11-2 and TRBJ1-2; D call uncertain. Germline CDR1 reads SGHAT; CDR2 reads FQNNGV. Deletions cut 4 bases from V and 2 bases from J, with 8 bases between. The CDR3 runs 13 residues. CDR3 DNA sequence: TGTGCCAGCAGCTCCGTTAGAAACTATGGCTACACCTTC. Its translation: CASSSVRNYGYTF. Full variable domain (remainder filled in from reference TRBV11-2 and TRBJ1-2): EAGVAQSPRYKIIEKRQSVAFWCNPISGHATLYWYQQILGQGPKLLIQFQNNGVVDDSQLPKDRFSAERLKGVDSTLKIQPAKLEDSAVYLCASSSVRNYGYTFGSGTRLTVV.

This clone appeared once. Since a much larger clone is just one base distant, this may be a read error. This chain uses TRBV9 with TRBJ2-7, with TRBD2 matching 7 bases. Germline V gene data show CDR1 as SGDLS and CDR2 as YYNGEE. CDR3 length: 15 residues. CDR3: CASSGAKGGSYGQYF. CDR3 nucleotide sequence: TGTGCCAGCAGCGGTGCCAAGGGCGGGAGTTACGGGCAGTACTTC.

V usage is TRBV20-1 and J usage is TRBJ1-1; a weak D match, TRBD1 (5 bases). Germline CDR1 reads DFQATT; CDR2 reads SNEGSKA (reference sequence). The CDR3 sequence is 14 residues long. The V gene lost 5 bases and the J gene lost 1 base, with 14 bases spanning the gap. The CDR3 DNA reads as TGCAGTGCTCACCGGGACCTACGGAACACTGAAGCTTTCTTT. This gives the protein CSAHRDLRNTEAFF.

The chain uses TRBV19 and TRBJ1-2, with D possibly TRBD1 on 6 matching bases. V was shortened by 3 bases and J by 5 bases, with 22 bases between the two germline ends. CDR1 and CDR2 from the germline V gene are LNHDA and SQIVND (reference sequence). This CDR3 region has 17 residues. Here the CDR3 reads CASSMRQGLLNVYGYTF. CDR3 DNA: TGTGCCAGTAGTATGAGGCAGGGGCTCCTTAACGTATATGGCTACACCTTC. Looking up the rest from reference TRBV19 and TRBJ1-2 gives the full variable domain: DGGITQSPKYLFRKEGQNVTLSCEQNLNHDAMYWYRQDPGQGLRLIYYSQIVNDFQKGDIAEGYSVSREKKESFPLTVTSAQKNPTAFYLCASSMRQGLLNVYGYTFGSGTRLTVV.

This clone was seen a handful of times. The rearrangement uses TRBV6-1 and TRBJ2-5, with 8 bases matching TRBD1. Germline trimming cut 3 bases from V and 5 bases from J; bases unmatched to any gene: 8. Germline V gene sequence: CDR1 MNHNS, CDR2 SASEGT. There are 15 residues in the CDR3. Here the CDR3 DNA reads TGTGCCAGCAGTGACTCTTCGGACAGGGAGGAGACCCAGTACTTC. It yields the protein CASSDSSDREETQYF.